This T cell receptor (beta chain) was retrieved from a study of Ad26.COV2.S vaccination and SARS-CoV-2 variants. Overall study findings and caveats: TCR breadth and depth estimates may have understated total T cell responses. It was vaccine recipients, not placebo recipients, who had the higher spike-specific TCR breadth. Researchers reported similar non-spike TCR breadth in vaccine and placebo recipients. CD8+ and CD4+ T cells specific for spike reportedly responded with substantial breadth after vaccination.

V dropped 3 bases and J dropped 3; count of bases not matched to a gene: 3. The CDR3 totals 14 residues. Germline lookup yields CDR1 KGHSH and CDR2 LQKENI. Using immunoSEQ multiplex PCR, the repertoire was profiled, and TCRdb retains in-frame clones only, with some absent. Of tens of thousands of clones listed, approximately 82% are singletons. Comment on this clone: Its antigen is unknown.

The chain links TRBV18 to TRBJ1-2; 8 bases fit TRBD1. Sequencing was performed on peripheral blood, taken after recovery from COVID-19. This receptor was obtained from a human donor who had recovered from COVID-19. The CDR3 DNA reads as TGTGCCAGCTCACCGTCGACAGGGGACTATGGCTACACCTTC. Translation: CASSPSTGDYGYTF.